The 19 T cell receptor beta chains reported below all come from one sample, sequenced in a study of blood T cell repertoires in COVID-19. The repertoire was sequenced with immunoSEQ multiplex PCR; TCRdb's copy has only in-frame clones and lacks some. There are roughly 60,000 clones in the sample; over 80% occur only once, and about 10% lies in the top ten. The sequenced sample consisted of peripheral blood. All receptors derive from a man aged 30 to 39 with COVID-19, enrolled during active disease.

The V and J genes are TRBV28 and TRBJ1-1; the match to TRBD1 covers 10 bases. V was pared by 5 bases and J by 0 bases, with 6 bases of the junction left unmatched. CDR3 length: 16 amino acids. Per the germline V gene, CDR1 is MDHEN and CDR2 is SYDVKM. The CDR3 bases are TGTGCCAGCAGTCAAAGGACAGGGGGTGTGAACACTGAAGCTTTCTTT. It is translated as CASSQRTGGVNTEAFF.

Concerning this clone: This same CDR3 is encoded by further DNA sequences in the sample. This chain joins TRBV12-3 or TRBV12-4 and TRBJ1-4, with 7 bases fitting TRBD1. The V segment lost 1 base and the J segment 7 bases; nucleotides outside the gene matches: 0. This CDR3 has 13 residues. CDR3 in DNA: TGTGCCAGCAGTTTAGGACAGGGTGAAAAACTGTTTTTT. This codes for CASSLGQGEKLFF.

The chain is built from TRBV7-9 and TRBJ2-7; perhaps TRBD1 as D (6 bases). Germline assignment: CDR1 SEHNR and CDR2 FQNEAQ (reference sequence). The CDR3 consists of 12 residues. V lost 9 bases and J 2 bases, leaving 11 bases between the germline ends. CDR3 nucleotide sequence: TGTGCCAGTCGGACAGATGCCTACGAGCAGTACTTC. This encodes CASRTDAYEQYF.

Here the CDR3 reads CASSPLTTHEQYF. CDR3 sequence (DNA): TGTGCCAGCAGTCCCCTGACGACACACGAGCAGTACTTC. The chain employs TRBV12-3 or TRBV12-4 and TRBJ2-7; D not certain. This CDR3 comprises 13 residues. Trimming cost V 5 bases and J 5 bases, with 13 bases left between them.

This rearrangement joins TRBV6-5 to TRBJ1-6, with D hard to call. V shed 0 bases and J shed 10 bases, with 13 bases lying between them. The CDR3 runs 15 residues. Germline CDR1 and CDR2: MNHEY and SVGAGI. The CDR3 region has the DNA TGTGCCAGCAGTTACTCGATTATAGCCGGGTCACCCCTCCACTTT. It specifies CASSYSIIAGSPLHF.

The V call is TRBV6-5, the J call TRBJ2-1; 8 bases agree with TRBD2. Per the germline V gene, CDR1 is MNHEY and CDR2 is SVGAGI. The CDR3 is 15 amino acids. V was clipped by 0 bases and J by 6 bases; unmatched bases: 4. The CDR3 sequence: CASSYSTSGVNEQFF. The CDR3 coding sequence is TGTGCCAGCAGTTACTCTACTAGCGGAGTCAATGAGCAGTTCTTC.

The gene calls are TRBV14 and TRBJ2-1; D possibly corresponds to TRBD1 (7 bases). CDR1 SGHDN and CDR2 FVKESK come from the germline V gene. Deletions cut 5 bases from V and 6 bases from J, with 11 bases between. The CDR3 extends over 13 amino acids. The CDR3 DNA sequence: TGTGCCAGCAGCTACAGGGGACTCAATGAGCAGTTCTTC. Amino acids: CASSYRGLNEQFF.

This chain uses TRBV3-1 (or the pseudogene TRBV3-2) with TRBJ2-7, with 10 bases that match TRBD1. The V gene end was trimmed by 8 bases and the J gene end by 5 bases; junction bases not matched to a gene: 6. The CDR3 length is 13 residues. CDR1 is LGHDT and CDR2 is YNNKEL in the germline V gene (reference sequence). The CDR3 DNA sequence: TGTGCCAGCCGGGACAGGGGTGTAAACGAGCAGTACTTC. This sequence encodes CASRDRGVNEQYF.

This clone is a singleton in its sample. V and J are TRBV27 and TRBJ1-1; TRBD1 aligns across 9 bases. Germline values: CDR1 MNHEY, CDR2 SMNVEV (reference sequence). This CDR3 has 13 amino acids. J gave up 3 bases and V 7 bases, and 3 bases lay outside the gene matches. The chain's CDR3 is CASNGQGHTEAFF. Here the CDR3 DNA reads TGTGCCAGCAACGGACAGGGGCACACTGAAGCTTTCTTT.

The rearrangement links TRBV5-5 to TRBJ1-1, with a tentative D call TRBD1 (5 bases). The CDR3 is made up of 13 amino acids. Germline V gene sequence: CDR1 SGHKS, CDR2 YYEKEE (reference sequence). Trimming pared 1 base from V and 7 bases from J, leaving 11 bases between. The CDR3 DNA follows: TGTGCCAGCAGCTTGAGACAGAATTTTGAAGCTTTCTTT. The encoded protein is CASSLRQNFEAFF.

The V and J genes are TRBV19 and TRBJ2-1, with 7 bases that match TRBD2. Trimming at V came to 4 bases and at J to 9 bases, leaving 6 bases not matched to a gene. CDR1 is LNHDA, CDR2 SQIVND, per germline (reference sequence). The CDR3 extends over 13 amino acids. The CDR3 nucleotides are TGTGCCAGTAGTACTGCGGGAGAGTTTGAGCAGTTCTTC. Residues: CASSTAGEFEQFF.

This chain joins TRBV5-6 and TRBJ1-1; 9 bases agree with TRBD1. This CDR3 is built from 15 residues. V lost 4 bases to trimming and J lost 1 base; unmatched junction nucleotides: 5. Germline loops: CDR1 SGHDT, CDR2 YYEEEE. The CDR3: CASSPMGQGNTEAFF. The CDR3 DNA sequence: TGTGCCAGCAGCCCCATGGGACAGGGGAACACTGAAGCTTTCTTT.

The chain combines TRBV10-1 with TRBJ2-5; 8 bases map to TRBD2. Germline V gene sequence: CDR1 WNHNN, CDR2 SYGVQD (reference sequence). This CDR3 comprises 15 residues. V lost 2 bases, J lost 3 bases, and 5 bases stayed unmatched. CDR3 sequence reads: CASSEQAGGKETQYF. CDR3 DNA sequence: TGCGCCAGCAGTGAGCAGGCGGGGGGTAAAGAGACCCAGTACTTC.

CDR3 amino acids: CASRLALAGGPKSNTGELFF. For the CDR3, the DNA is TGTGCAAGTCGCTTAGCACTAGCGGGAGGGCCGAAAAGTAACACCGGGGAGCTGTTTTTT. The V gene is TRBV12-2, the J gene TRBJ2-2; the D call of TRBD2 is as the table states it, not checked on the DNA. TRBV12-2 has pseudogene status. This CDR3 contains 20 residues.

V is TRBV19 and J is TRBJ1-5; D remains unclear. Germline V lookup: CDR1 LNHDA, CDR2 SQIVND (reference sequence). CDR3 length: 16 residues. V was pared by 5 bases and J by 1 base, with 15 bases between. This chain's CDR3 is CASSFSSAVSNQPQHF. The CDR3 DNA sequence: TGTGCCAGTAGTTTCAGCTCGGCGGTGAGCAATCAGCCCCAGCATTTT.

V and J are TRBV7-2 and TRBJ2-2; 10 bases are a match to TRBD2. This CDR3 region has 16 residues. The V segment lost 5 bases and the J segment 5 bases; nucleotides outside the gene matches: 8. Germline V lookup: CDR1 SGHTA, CDR2 FQGNSA. The CDR3 loop is CASSPGLAGATGELFF. CDR3 bases: TGTGCCAGCAGCCCGGGGCTAGCGGGAGCAACCGGGGAGCTGTTTTTT.

The CDR3 region has the DNA TGTGCCAGCAGTGAGCGGTACTCCTCAAATGAGCAGTTCTTC. This gives the protein CASSERYSSNEQFF. The chain links TRBV6-1 to TRBJ2-1; no clear D gene. Germline lookup yields CDR1 MNHNS and CDR2 SASEGT. This CDR3 is built from 14 residues. The V and J ends lost 3 bases and 7 bases respectively, with 13 bases between them.

This chain links TRBV7-9 with TRBJ2-4; tentative D call: TRBD1 (6 bases). This CDR3 contains 15 residues. Germline V gene data show CDR1 as SEHNR and CDR2 as FQNEAQ (reference sequence). The ends were cut back, 5 bases at V and 0 bases at J, with 11 bases in the middle. The CDR3 sequence is CASSPDSLAKNIQYF. The CDR3 nucleotides are TGTGCCAGCAGCCCGGACAGCCTAGCCAAAAACATTCAGTACTTC.

The J gene is TRBJ1-5, the V gene TRBV19; 9 bases agree with TRBD1. The CDR3 consists of 16 residues. V shed 9 bases, J shed 5 bases, and the junction held 14 bases outside the gene matches. The germline CDR1 and CDR2 sequences are LNHDA and SQIVND (reference sequence). CDR3 nucleotide sequence: TGTGCCAGAGCCCGGACCGGGACAGGGTTATATCAGCCCCAGCATTTT. Translated: CARARTGTGLYQPQHF.